This T cell receptor beta chain was captured by sequencing in a study of graft-versus-host responses after intestinal transplantation. Study at large: Every transplant recipient was induced with anti-thymocyte globulin, then maintained on tacrolimus and steroids for roughly 3 years. Findings and caveats of the study: Some GvH clones appeared in ileal mucosa or blood before recipient bone marrow. Graft-donor T cell macrochimerism coincided with high graft-versus-host to host-versus-graft clonal ratios in allografts. The highest levels of circulating GvH clones went along with early declines in HvG clones after transplant.

As regards this clone: Its antigen is unknown.

Clones were read by immunoSEQ multiplex PCR, and TCRdb kept only the in-frame ones, dropping some. Among around 90,000 clones listed, about 95% were seen once. The sequenced sample was unstimulated CD4+ T cells sorted from spleen or lymph node cells, obtained before transplant. The TCR comes from a human donor who was the organ donor for an intestinal transplant.

The CDR3 spells CASSIELSGASYEQYF. The CDR3 DNA reads TGTGCCAGTAGTATAGAGCTTAGCGGTGCCTCCTACGAGCAGTACTTC. This rearrangement joins TRBV19 to TRBJ2-7; TRBD2 might be the D (6 bases). Deletions cut 0 bases from V and 0 bases from J, with 12 bases between. This CDR3 is built from 16 residues. Germline CDR1 reads LNHDA; CDR2 reads SQIVND (reference sequence).